The rows below give T cell receptor beta chains drawn from one sample of a study of blood T cell repertoires in COVID-19. Assay: immunoSEQ multiplex PCR; the TCRdb copy retains only in-frame clones and omits some. The table records a few hundred thousand clones, 87% of them present only once. Sequences were obtained from peripheral blood. The receptors stem from a woman in her forties or fifties with acute or convalescent COVID-19. Both conserved end residues are part of each CDR3. A D gene is named only where the DNA matches it firmly. Not all rows give a size; the values are once, few, many and, for expanded clones, a class.

TRBV19,TRBD1,TRBJ1-5,12,.,CASRDSHQPQHF,TGTGCCAGTCGGGACAGTCATCAGCCCCAGCATTTT
TRBV4-2,.,TRBJ2-7,15,.,CASSQADTSSYEQYF,TGTGCCAGCAGCCAAGCGGACACTTCTTCCTACGAGCAGTACTTC
TRBV7-9,TRBD1,TRBJ1-5,14,.,CASSPTGANQPQHF,TGTGCCAGCAGCCCGACAGGGGCTAATCAGCCCCAGCATTTT
TRBV19,TRBD1,TRBJ1-5,15,.,CASSVAGTGGQPQHF,TGTGCCAGTAGCGTGGCCGGGACAGGAGGCCAGCCCCAGCATTTT
TRBV27,TRBD2,TRBJ2-1,18,.,CASSLSTSGRIPYNEQFF,TGTGCCAGCAGTTTATCTACCAGCGGGAGGATCCCATACAATGAGCAGTTCTTC
TRBV28,TRBD1,TRBJ1-5,15,few,CASSAPGGWGQPQHF,TGTGCCAGCAGTGCACCAGGGGGTTGGGGTCAGCCCCAGCATTTT
TRBV14,TRBD1,TRBJ2-1,16,few,CASSQVGTGANNEQFF,TGTGCCAGCAGCCAAGTCGGAACAGGGGCCAACAATGAGCAGTTCTTC
TRBV28,.,TRBJ2-5,14,.,CASSPLRAQETQYF,TGTGCCAGCAGTCCATTGAGGGCCCAAGAGACCCAGTACTTC
TRBV5-1,.,TRBJ2-5,14,once,CASSLAAGSETQYF,TGCGCCAGCAGCTTGGCGGCAGGGTCAGAGACCCAGTACTTC
TRBV19,.,TRBJ1-1,17,.,CASSIGSSKGLNTEAFF,TGTGCCAGTAGTATAGGATCTTCCAAGGGGTTGAACACTGAAGCTTTCTTT
TRBV30,TRBD2,TRBJ2-7,16,.,CAWSVGLAGRGREQYF,TGTGCCTGGAGTGTGGGACTAGCGGGAAGGGGCCGCGAGCAGTACTTC
TRBV7-8,.,TRBJ1-2,15,few,CASSFSGPGAYGYTF,TGTGCCAGCAGCTTTAGCGGTCCCGGGGCCTATGGCTACACCTTC
TRBV11-1,.,TRBJ1-2,11,.,CASTGNYGYTF,TGTGCCAGCACCGGTAACTATGGCTACACCTTC
TRBV27,TRBD1,TRBJ1-1,14,once,CASSSLPDRGEAFF,TGTGCCAGCAGTTCCTTACCGGACAGGGGAGAAGCTTTCTTT
TRBV9,.,TRBJ1-1,13,.,CASSARLNTEAFF,TGTGCCAGCAGCGCGCGGCTGAACACTGAAGCTTTCTTT
TRBV20-1,TRBD1,TRBJ2-5,14,.,CSASEGAREETQYF,TGCAGTGCTAGTGAGGGGGCCCGGGAAGAGACCCAGTACTTC
TRBV4-2,.,TRBJ1-5,12,.,CASSQAGSGRRF,TGTGCCAGCAGCCAAGCGGGCAGCGGCAGGAGATTT
TRBV19,TRBD1,TRBJ2-1,12,.,CATLGDSDEQFF,TGTGCCACTTTAGGGGACAGCGATGAGCAGTTCTTC
TRBV6-5,TRBD1,TRBJ1-1,15,.,CASSYTGDRGTEAFF,TGTGCCAGCAGTTACACTGGAGACAGGGGCACTGAAGCTTTCTTT
TRBV24-1,.,TRBJ2-5,16,.,CATSDHGSGVQETQYF,TGTGCCACCAGTGACCACGGGTCGGGTGTCCAAGAGACCCAGTACTTC
TRBV3-1/TRBV3-2,.,TRBJ1-2,13,.,CASSQIATDGYTF,TGTGCCAGCAGCCAAATCGCAACTGATGGCTACACCTTC
TRBV5-1,TRBD1,TRBJ2-1,12,.,CASSGTGAEQFF,TGCGCCAGCAGCGGGACAGGGGCTGAGCAGTTCTTC
TRBV19,.,TRBJ1-1,17,.,CASTLGGAPPWNTEAFF,TGTGCCAGTACTCTAGGCGGGGCCCCACCCTGGAACACTGAAGCTTTCTTT
TRBV27,TRBD2,TRBJ2-3,17,.,CASSTPFTSGTTDTQYF,TGTGCCAGCAGCACCCCTTTTACTAGCGGGACTACAGATACGCAGTATTTT
TRBV12-2,.,TRBJ1-5,12,once,CASRLPEEPQHF,TGTGCAAGTCGCTTACCCGAGGAGCCCCAGCATTTT
TRBV19,TRBD1,TRBJ2-5,14,few,CASSTMTGIETQYF,TGTGCCAGTAGTACGATGACAGGGATAGAGACCCAGTACTTC
TRBV14,TRBD2,TRBJ2-3,15,.,CASSQTSGKTDTQYF,TGTGCCAGCAGCCAAACTAGCGGGAAGACAGATACGCAGTATTTT
TRBV15,.,TRBJ1-4,14,.,CATSRDHGQGKLFF,TGTGCCACCAGCAGAGACCACGGGCAGGGAAAACTGTTTTTT
TRBV7-9,.,TRBJ2-7,13,few,CASSSGQLDEQYF,TGTGCCAGCAGCTCAGGACAGCTAGACGAGCAGTACTTC
TRBV19,.,TRBJ2-6,15,.,CASSVRVSGANVLTF,TGTGCCAGTAGTGTCAGGGTCTCTGGGGCCAACGTCCTGACTTTC
TRBV7-9,TRBD1,TRBJ1-5,13,.,CASTGGTGGSQHF,TGTGCCAGCACCGGGGGGACAGGGGGCTCCCAGCATTTT
TRBV13,TRBD2,TRBJ2-3,16,.,CASSPLGGGGTDTQYF,TGTGCCAGCAGCCCCCTCGGGGGAGGGGGCACAGATACGCAGTATTTT
TRBV9,TRBD1,TRBJ2-5,15,.,CASSLAGGLTETQYF,TGTGCCAGCAGCCTAGCAGGGGGCCTAACGGAGACCCAGTACTTC
TRBV28,TRBD1,TRBJ1-4,15,.,CASSFPTTGNEKLFF,TGTGCCAGCAGTTTCCCCACGACAGGGAATGAAAAACTGTTTTTT
TRBV28,.,TRBJ1-5,14,once,CASKEGELNQPQHF,TGTGCCAGCAAGGAGGGCGAATTAAATCAGCCCCAGCATTTT
TRBV9,.,TRBJ1-5,15,once,CASSLTGYGNQPQHF,TGTGCCAGCAGCTTAACAGGGTACGGCAATCAGCCCCAGCATTTT
TRBV28,.,TRBJ2-7,11,.,CASAGTYEQYF,TGTGCCAGCGCAGGGACCTACGAGCAGTACTTC
TRBV19,TRBD1,TRBJ2-7,17,few,CASSISGDRVLAYEQYF,TGTGCCAGTAGTATATCTGGGGACAGGGTTTTGGCCTACGAGCAGTACTTC
TRBV24-1,.,TRBJ1-2,16,.,CATSDPGRAGNYGYTF,TGTGCCACCAGTGACCCCGGGCGGGCAGGAAACTATGGCTACACCTTC
TRBV3-1/TRBV3-2,.,TRBJ1-2,15,.,CASSQGRGPEEGYTF,TGTGCCAGCAGCCAAGGGCGGGGACCCGAGGAGGGCTACACCTTC
TRBV24-1,TRBD1,TRBJ1-5,16,.,CATSDGGTGYRQPQHF,TGTGCCACCAGTGATGGGGGGACAGGGTATCGTCAGCCCCAGCATTTT
TRBV4-1,.,TRBJ1-2,13,.,CASSQPGLYGYTF,TGCGCCAGCAGCCAACCGGGACTGTATGGCTACACCTTC
TRBV7-2,.,TRBJ1-6,14,.,CASSLAGANSPLHF,TGTGCCAGCAGCTTAGCGGGGGCGAACTCACCCCTCCACTTT
TRBV18,TRBD1,TRBJ2-1,16,.,CASSPPGQGDYNEQFF,TGTGCCAGCTCACCACCGGGACAGGGGGACTACAATGAGCAGTTCTTC
TRBV18,TRBD1,TRBJ1-6,15,.,CASSPGDRANSPLHF,TGTGCCAGCTCACCAGGGGACAGGGCTAATTCACCCCTCCACTTT
TRBV10-3,TRBD1,TRBJ1-1,16,.,CAISENPGGMNTEAFF,TGTGCCATCAGTGAAAACCCAGGGGGGATGAACACTGAAGCTTTCTTT
TRBV28,.,TRBJ2-7,14,.,CASSLSGLFYEQYF,TGTGCCAGCAGTTTATCAGGGCTGTTCTACGAGCAGTACTTC
TRBV6-1,TRBD1,TRBJ2-7,14,.,CASSEVGQGDEQYF,TGTGCCAGCAGTGAGGTGGGACAGGGTGACGAGCAGTACTTC
TRBV28,.,TRBJ1-5,15,.,CASSLGPGINQPQHF,TGTGCCAGCAGCCTGGGTCCAGGTATCAATCAGCCCCAGCATTTT
TRBV4-2,TRBD1,TRBJ2-4,15,.,CASSQEGTGSNIQYF,TGTGCCAGCAGCCAAGAAGGGACAGGGTCTAACATTCAGTACTTC
TRBV7-9,.,TRBJ1-4,15,.,CASSLAAATNEKLFF,TGTGCCAGCAGCTTAGCGGCAGCAACTAATGAAAAACTGTTTTTT
TRBV6-5,TRBD1,TRBJ2-1,13,.,CASSYSTGTGRIF,TGTGCCAGCAGTTACTCTACCGGGACAGGGAGGATCTTC
TRBV15,.,TRBJ1-5,15,.,CATSRDVGANQPQHF,TGTGCCACCAGCAGGGATGTAGGGGCTAATCAGCCCCAGCATTTT
TRBV4-1,TRBD1,TRBJ1-3,16,.,CASSQEWTGSGNTIYF,TGCGCCAGCAGCCAGGAATGGACAGGGTCTGGAAACACCATATATTTT
TRBV5-8,.,TRBJ2-2,16,.,CASSWDIFSNTGELFF,TGTGCCAGCAGCTGGGACATATTTTCTAACACCGGGGAGCTGTTTTTT